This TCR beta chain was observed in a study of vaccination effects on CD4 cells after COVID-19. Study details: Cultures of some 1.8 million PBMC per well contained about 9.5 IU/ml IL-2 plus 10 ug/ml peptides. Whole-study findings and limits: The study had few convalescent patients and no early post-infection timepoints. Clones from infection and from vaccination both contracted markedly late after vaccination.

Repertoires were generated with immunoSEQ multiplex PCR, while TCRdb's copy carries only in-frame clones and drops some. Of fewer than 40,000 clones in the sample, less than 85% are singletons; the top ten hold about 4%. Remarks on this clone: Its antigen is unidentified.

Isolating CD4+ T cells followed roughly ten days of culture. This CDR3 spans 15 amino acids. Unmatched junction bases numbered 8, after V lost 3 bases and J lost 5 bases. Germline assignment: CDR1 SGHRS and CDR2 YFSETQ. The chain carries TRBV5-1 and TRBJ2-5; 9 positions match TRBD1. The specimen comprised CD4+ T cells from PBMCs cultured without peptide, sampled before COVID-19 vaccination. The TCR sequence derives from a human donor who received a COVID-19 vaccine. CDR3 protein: CASSSTGGSLETQYF. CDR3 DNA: TGCGCCAGCAGCTCGACAGGGGGATCTTTGGAGACCCAGTACTTC.